This TCR beta chain derives from a study of PD-L1 blockade in urothelial cancer (dated by TCRdb to 2015 to 2018). For the wider study: Therapy was started in the mid-2010s for all patients, and atezolizumab 1,200 mg was administered intravenously every 3 weeks. Blood samples gave median yields of approximately 130,000 T cells and around 88,000 unique TCRs, along with a median clonality of around 0.08. Durable clinical benefit was achieved by nine patients and was not achieved by 20 patients. Blood samples were analyzed at two time points: 3 weeks after treatment start (second dose) and 6 weeks after treatment start. Pretreatment blood TCR-seq was available for twenty-nine patients, at least one posttreatment blood collection was obtained for 25 or so patients, and tumor TCR-seq was available for 25 or so patients. About 90% of the 29 patients were identified as males with urothelial cancer of bladder origin, and a prior smoking history was reported by 18 of 29 patients. The study was an exploratory multi-omic analysis of somatic, immune and clinical correlates of response to PD-L1 blockade with atezolizumab in urothelial cancer. Durable clinical benefit was defined as a progression-free survival longer than 6 months, and TCR features were additionally tested against progression-free survival and overall survival. Pretreatment tumor samples and matched peripheral blood, collected serially before and after atezolizumab treatment, underwent TCR sequencing. An ECOG performance status of 0 or 1 was recorded for the patients, and 0 to 3 prior chemotherapy regimens had been received by the patients. In the same patients, pretreatment tumors underwent whole exome sequencing and RNA sequencing in addition to TCR sequencing.

In the case of this clone: Its antigen is currently not known. No quality values exist for individual bases; no much larger clone is one base distant.

Per the publication, the time point label means: peripheral blood 6 weeks after treatment start. The cohort comprised 30 or so patients with locally advanced or metastatic urothelial carcinoma treated at Memorial Sloan Kettering on a trial protocol. Peripheral blood mononuclear cells were collected from each patient pretreatment and during treatment, giving between 1 and 8 total time points per patient. The Qiagen DNeasy Blood extraction kit was used to purify genomic DNA from total PBMCs and from tumor samples. Collected pretreatment and during treatment, PBMCs were isolated and stored as previously described. Synthetic TCR analog templates were spiked into each PCR to estimate absolute template abundance from read counts. Using the immunoSEQ assay, TCRbeta CDR3 regions were amplified from genomic DNA with bias-controlled V and J gene primers. Sequencing of rearranged TCRbeta segments was performed at approximately 20X coverage. For the original study's pipeline: Sequencing errors were corrected by clustering and CDR3s were annotated against IMGT to assign V, D and J genes. Only productive TCRbeta rearrangements were used in downstream analyses, excluding out-of-frame or stop-codon sequences. Clonality was computed as one minus Shannon entropy normalized by the log of the number of unique productive sequences. Fisher's exact test with Benjamini-Hochberg correction, at a threshold of adjusted p below 0.01, was used to find clones that differed between time points or between blood and tumor. TCRdb retrieved this table from immuneACCESS and kept in-frame rearrangements only. Not all clones are present; in checked studies, unresolved V genes account for under half, and no reason is known for the remainder. The D gene and trimming were derived from the DNA, and the V and J assignments and clone size from that table. The sample table holds fewer than 90,000 clones, of which approximately 90% were seen once. Together, the top ten hold about 0.94% of the sample.

Study-wide findings and limitations: Patients with durable benefit showed greater expansion of tumor-associated TCR clones in peripheral blood 3 weeks after starting treatment (n ≈ 20, p = 0.022). A pretreatment peripheral blood TCR clonality below the median was linked to improved progression-free and overall survival. Because the sample size was small (n of about 31) and many of the analyses were exploratory, the results are meant to be hypothesis-generating.

The V and J ends are trimmed by 7 bases and 8 bases, leaving 24 bases between them. The CDR3, from cysteine to phenylalanine, totals 16 residues. The DNA shown is the 48-base CDR3, in frame from base 1. The germline V gene (reference sequence) supplies CDR1 LNHDA and CDR2 SQIVND. The source is a woman of 80 years or more with urothelial cancer. Recombination joined TRBV19 with TRBJ1-3; the D gene lacks a confident call. The specimen comprised PBMCs, sampled around atezolizumab (anti-PD-L1) treatment. The CDR3 protein: CASTELSRTIGHTIYF. At the DNA level, the sequence is TGTGCCAGTACCGAACTCTCCAGGACTATCGGGCACACCATATATTTT.